This TCR beta chain originates from a study of T cell repertoires in cytomegalovirus infection. Whole-study context: Public TCR beta signatures indicated both CMV infection and matching HLA type.

About this clonotype itself: Its antigen remains unidentified.

TCRdb passed the reads through MiXCR, listing each CDR3 protein once. Of approximately 490,000 distinct CDR3 sequences in the sample, roughly 12% were seen once. Broader study findings: Dominating the ex vivo response were HLA-C-restricted CMV-specific TCR beta clonotypes. Summed frequency of public TCR beta families distinguished CMV carriers with the relevant HLA.

Germline trimming cut 0 bases from V and 2 bases from J; bases unmatched to any gene: 4. Germline values: CDR1 MNHEY, CDR2 SVGEGT. The CDR3 spans 16 residues. The chain joins TRBV6-2 or TRBV6-3 to TRBJ2-7, with 10 positions matching TRBD2. Sequenced sample: PBMCs. This receptor was taken from a human donor in good health (CMV status not recorded). Some clones in this sample may be carry-over from other donors' samples. The CDR3 region has the DNA TGTGCCAGCAGTTACTCCGGACTAGCGGCCGCCTACGAGCAGTACTTC. Translation: CASSYSGLAAAYEQYF.